Listed below are T cell receptor beta chains from one sample, sequenced in a study of CD8 T cells in Susac syndrome. TCRdb redid the calling of the immunoSEQ multiplex PCR reads with MiXCR, one entry per CDR3 protein. The table includes 400,000 or so distinct CDR3 sequences, around 85% detected once. Material: CD8+ T cells from PBMCs. The receptors stem from a human donor with multiple sclerosis. The conserved cysteine and the conserved F or W are not part of the CDR3 here. The order of the fields is J gene, V gene, CDR3 protein.

TRBJ1-2 TRBV4-1 ASSQGAVFSYGYT
TRBJ2-7 TRBV14 ASSPRPGGGEQY
TRBJ1-2 TRBV6-1 ASSEFDMFYNYGYT
TRBJ1-2 TRBV20-1 SARAQTDFYGYT
TRBJ1-2 TRBV11-2 ASSLNRGPYGYT
TRBJ2-6 TRBV20-1 SARPGSGANVLT
TRBJ1-1 TRBV5-5 ASSLGDLNTEAF
TRBJ2-7 TRBV2 ASSELAFSYEQY
TRBJ2-1 TRBV27 ASSLGAVNEQF
TRBJ2-7 TRBV27 ASSSGTGLLEQY
TRBJ1-1 TRBV10-3 AIRPLWYDTEAF
TRBJ1-1 TRBV27 ASSIVGGGGEAF
TRBJ2-3 TRBV9 ASSAKVPTDTQY
TRBJ2-5 TRBV11-2 ASSLRGGAVETQY
TRBJ2-5 TRBV19 ANSIDKGLALETQY
TRBJ2-7 TRBV11-2 ASSLGTASYEQY
TRBJ1-6 TRBV4-1 ASSSDSDNSPLH
TRBJ2-2 TRBV20-1 SATGLAGDSGELF
TRBJ2-7 TRBV27 ASSLSDGVTYEQY
TRBJ2-7 TRBV30 AWDDQREQY
TRBJ1-3 TRBV27 ASSLSSPGPGNTIY
TRBJ2-1 TRBV7-9 ASSSGGIPNEQF
TRBJ1-1 TRBV20-1 SARDQNLPMNTEVF
TRBJ1-5 TRBV5-5 ASSLWGAGQPQH
TRBJ2-1 TRBV11-2 ASITSLGGPRNEQF
TRBJ2-1 TRBV6-1 ASSLTSYHEQF
TRBJ2-2 TRBV5-6 ASSSGGGELF
TRBJ2-7 TRBV4-1 ASSADRAGYEQY
TRBJ2-5 TRBV15 ATSREAGGQTQY
TRBJ2-1 TRBV5-6 ASSWSTGSSGAGYNEQF
TRBJ2-7 TRBV20-1 SARGQGTAYEQY
TRBJ1-1 TRBV28 ASSLRSGPGNTEAF
TRBJ2-3 TRBV7-9 ASSLEGHGADTQY
TRBJ1-1 TRBV30 AWSVSGGMNTEAF
TRBJ2-2 TRBV12-3/TRBV12-4 ASSSADSGELF
TRBJ1-1 TRBV7-9 ASSPTVGQGFGTEAF
TRBJ1-4 TRBV13 ASSSGATNEKLF
TRBJ1-1 TRBV5-6 ASSPGASKTEAF
TRBJ2-7 TRBV21-1 ASFSRDRDYYEQY
TRBJ1-3 TRBV7-9 ASSPQDSGNTIY
TRBJ1-1 TRBV19 ASSKAPRDSVAEAF
TRBJ1-1 TRBV30 AWETGGADAF
TRBJ2-3 TRBV5-1 ASSLGLYTDTQY
TRBJ1-4 TRBV9 ASSNHWGALEKLF
TRBJ1-6 TRBV20-1 SARKTGEVGSPLH
TRBJ2-1 TRBV19 ASSIDGGHGNEQF
TRBJ2-3 TRBV3-1 ASSQEFGFTDTQY
TRBJ2-7 TRBV5-1 ASQSESVAEQY
TRBJ2-7 TRBV5-1 ASSWGTRSYEQY
TRBJ2-7 TRBV27 ASSPQATYEQY
TRBJ2-3 TRBV12-5 ASGSDRETHTDTQY